The 10 T cell receptor beta chains below were found in one sample sequenced in a study of breast tumors, draining lymph nodes, adjacent tissues. A single record per CDR3 protein comes from TCRdb applying MiXCR to the multiplex PCR reads. The sample comprises around 140,000 distinct CDR3 sequences, about 33% of which are singletons, and 2.3% rests with the top ten. The lymph nodes were axillary draining lymph nodes from breast cancer patients. The sequencing sample was made of axillary lymph node tissue. The origin of the receptors is a female donor with breast cancer. Some clones in this sample may be carry-over from other donors' samples.

As concerns this clonotype: Just one base apart from a much larger clone, this may be a read error. The chain has TRBV4-2 and TRBJ2-1, with 11 nucleotides matching TRBD2. CDR1 is LGHNA, CDR2 YNFKEQ, per germline. The CDR3 runs 16 residues. The CDR3 here is CASGQPSSGGYNGQFF. In nucleotides, the CDR3 is TGTGCCAGCGGCCAACCCTCTAGCGGGGGGTACAATGGGCAGTTCTTC.

The chain recombines TRBV6-6 with TRBJ2-7, with unresolved D. The germline V gene encodes CDR1 MNHNY and CDR2 SVGAGI (reference sequence). V shed 4 bases and J shed 1 base, with 8 bases lying between them. CDR3 length: 13 residues. CDR3 sequence (DNA): TGTGCCAGCAGTTTACAGACTTCCTACGAGCAGTACTTC. Its protein is CASSLQTSYEQYF.

Many counts were recorded for this clonotype. This rearrangement joins TRBV24-1 to TRBJ2-1; D unresolved. Trimming stripped 4 bases from V and 9 bases from J, with 12 bases between. The CDR3 consists of 13 residues. Germline values: CDR1 KGHDR, CDR2 SFDVKD. For the CDR3, the DNA is TGTGCCACCAGTGACCCTGTCTATTTTGAGCAGTTCTTC. This codes for CATSDPVYFEQFF.

The V call is TRBV27, the J call TRBJ2-1; 7 nucleotides match TRBD2. V lost 7 bases to trimming and J lost 8 bases; unmatched junction nucleotides: 8. This CDR3 comprises 13 residues. The V gene's germline CDR1 is MNHEY and CDR2 SMNVEV (reference sequence). The CDR3 bases are TGTGCCAGCACTCTGGGAGGGGAGTATGAGCAGTTCTTC. Translation gives CASTLGGEYEQFF.

Remarks on this clonotype: With a much larger clone just one base away, this may be a read error. The missing conserved phenylalanine or tryptophan at the end of this CDR3 makes a read error likely. This sequence joins TRBV10-1 and TRBJ2-5; maybe TRBD1 (6 bases). The germline V and J ends were trimmed by 4 bases and 3 bases, with 9 bases remaining between them. CDR3 length: 13 amino acids. Per the germline V gene, CDR1 is WNHNN and CDR2 is SYGVQD (reference sequence). This chain's CDR3 is CASSGGQEETQYV. Here the CDR3 DNA reads TGCGCCAGCAGTGGGGGGCAGGAAGAGACCCAGTACGTC.

Worth noting for this clonotype: A single base separates this from a much larger clone, so it may be a read error. The chain combines TRBV10-2 with TRBJ2-4; D call uncertain. Germline V gene sequence: CDR1 WSHSY, CDR2 SAAADI. CDR3 size: 15 residues. The CDR3 reads CASSNKRSAKDIQYF. In DNA, the CDR3 is TGCGCCAGCAGTAATAAAAGGTCGGCCAAAGACATTCAGTACTTC.

This clonotype has a handful of counts. This chain uses TRBV6-1 with TRBJ1-5, with 9 bases identical to TRBD1. From germline, CDR1 is MNHNS and CDR2 SASEGT. The CDR3 has 13 residues. The J segment lost 7 bases and the V segment lost 8 bases, leaving 6 bases of the junction unmatched. CDR3 amino acids: CASLDRGSQPQHF. CDR3 nucleotides: TGTGCCAGCCTGGACAGGGGTTCCCAGCCCCAGCATTTT.

This clonotype was recorded many times. The chain is built from TRBV5-6 and TRBJ1-4; D is unresolved. Germline V lookup: CDR1 SGHDT, CDR2 YYEEEE. Trimming took off 2 bases at V and 1 base at J, with 12 bases between the two ends. The CDR3 loop spans 16 amino acids. The CDR3 protein is CASSLVGRRTNEKLFF. CDR3 DNA sequence: TGTGCCAGCAGCTTAGTAGGGAGGAGAACTAATGAAAAACTGTTTTTT.

This clonotype appeared many times. The chain carries TRBV10-3 and TRBJ2-4, with TRBD1 identical over 10 bases. This CDR3 comprises 13 residues. The germline gives CDR1 ENHRY, CDR2 SYGVKD. V trimming: 6 bases; J trimming: 5 bases; junction bases outside the gene matches: 1. CDR3 nucleotide sequence: TGTGCCATCAGAGGGACAGGGGAAAACATTCAGTACTTC. The encoded protein is CAIRGTGENIQYF.

Only a few counts were recorded for this clonotype. This sequence may be a read error, since a much larger clone differs from it by one base. The chain employs TRBV11-2 and TRBJ1-2; D is unresolved. The V gene lost 1 base and the J gene lost 8 bases, with 11 bases spanning the gap. The CDR3 loop spans 13 amino acids. In germline, CDR1 is SGHAT, CDR2 FQNNGV. The chain's CDR3 is CASSLGRAAGYTF. The CDR3 DNA is TGTGCCAGCAGCTTAGGGAGGGCCGCCGGCTACACCTTC.